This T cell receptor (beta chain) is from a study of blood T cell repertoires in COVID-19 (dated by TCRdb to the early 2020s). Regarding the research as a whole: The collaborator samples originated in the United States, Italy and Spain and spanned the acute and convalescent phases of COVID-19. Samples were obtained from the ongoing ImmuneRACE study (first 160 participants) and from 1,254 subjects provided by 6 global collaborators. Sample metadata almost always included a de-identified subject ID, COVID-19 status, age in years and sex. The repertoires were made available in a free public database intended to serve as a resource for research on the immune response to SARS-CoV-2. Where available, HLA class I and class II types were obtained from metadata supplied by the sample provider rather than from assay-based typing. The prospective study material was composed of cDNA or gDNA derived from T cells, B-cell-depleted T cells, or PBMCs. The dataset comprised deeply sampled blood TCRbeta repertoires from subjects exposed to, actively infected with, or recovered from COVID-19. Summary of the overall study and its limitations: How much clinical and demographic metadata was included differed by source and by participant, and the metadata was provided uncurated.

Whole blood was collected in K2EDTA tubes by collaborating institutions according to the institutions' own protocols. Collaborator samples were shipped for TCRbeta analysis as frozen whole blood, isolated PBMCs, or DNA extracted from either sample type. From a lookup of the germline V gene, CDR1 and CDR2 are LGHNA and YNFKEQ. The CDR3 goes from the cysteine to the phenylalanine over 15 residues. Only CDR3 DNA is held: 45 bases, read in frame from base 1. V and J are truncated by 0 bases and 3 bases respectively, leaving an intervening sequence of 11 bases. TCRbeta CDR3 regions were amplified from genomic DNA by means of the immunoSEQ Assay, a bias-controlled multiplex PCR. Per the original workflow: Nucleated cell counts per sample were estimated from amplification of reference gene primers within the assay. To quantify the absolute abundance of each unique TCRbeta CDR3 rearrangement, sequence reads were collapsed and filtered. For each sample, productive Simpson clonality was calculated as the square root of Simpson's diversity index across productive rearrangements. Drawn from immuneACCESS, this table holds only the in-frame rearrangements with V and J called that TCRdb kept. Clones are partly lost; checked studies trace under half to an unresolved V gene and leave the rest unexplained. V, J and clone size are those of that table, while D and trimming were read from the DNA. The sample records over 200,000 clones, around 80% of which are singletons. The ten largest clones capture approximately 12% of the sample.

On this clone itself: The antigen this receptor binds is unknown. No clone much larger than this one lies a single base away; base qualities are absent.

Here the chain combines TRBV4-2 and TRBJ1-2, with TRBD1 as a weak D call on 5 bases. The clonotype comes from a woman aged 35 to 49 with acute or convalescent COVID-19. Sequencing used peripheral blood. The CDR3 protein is CASSQELTGDYGYTF. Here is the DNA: TGTGCCAGCAGCCAAGAATTGACGGGGGACTATGGCTACACCTTC.